The clone carrying this TCR beta chain has just a few counts. The V and J ends lost 4 bases and 7 bases respectively, with 13 bases between them. The CDR3 loop spans 13 amino acids. Researchers amplified the TCR beta CDR3 regions from RNA transcripts. An initial round of RT-PCR targeting the TCR CDR3 relied on the HTBI primer set. One entry per CDR3 protein results from TCRdb running MiXCR on the multiplex PCR reads. Counted here are 800,000 or so distinct CDR3 sequences, 35% to 45% occurring once; the ten biggest clones make up around 9.3%. This sample was included in a study of T cells in Graves' hyperthyroidism and ophthalmopathy.

The TCR was taken from a man aged 18 to 29 with Graves' hyperthyroidism. Sequenced material: blood. The chain uses TRBV12-3 or TRBV12-4 and TRBJ1-2, with a possible D match to TRBD1 (6 bases). Here the CDR3 DNA reads TGTGCCAGCAGTTCGGGACAACTTAGTGGCTACACCTTC. It specifies CASSSGQLSGYTF.